Given below is one TCR beta chain in context. This sample is drawn from a study of blood T cell repertoires in COVID-19. Study background: From the United States, Italy and Spain came samples of acute and convalescent COVID-19. Sources were T cells, B-cell-depleted T cells, or PBMCs; the material itself was cDNA or gDNA.

In the study's own analysis: Reference gene primer amplification in the assay estimated nucleated cell counts. Sequencing used immunoSEQ multiplex PCR; TCRdb keeps in-frame clones, though not all of them. That table supplies the V and J calls and clone size; D and trimming were determined from the DNA. The data show 140,000 to 150,000 clones, 88% seen once. The germline CDR1 and CDR2 sequences are KGHSH and LQKENI. The V and J ends lost 3 bases and 1 base, in that order; junction bases with no gene match: 1. CDR3 size: 14 residues. The source material was peripheral blood. The V gene is TRBV18, the J gene TRBJ1-1; 8 bases fit TRBD1. This TCR came from a man in his sixties or seventies with acute or convalescent COVID-19. CDR3 bases: TGTGCCAGCTCACCGGACAGGGAGAACACTGAAGCTTTCTTT. It yields the protein CASSPDRENTEAFF.